This TCR beta chain was sequenced in a study of beta chain features in type 1 diabetes. Sorted CD4+ subsets: naive, central memory, regulatory, stem cell-like memory (CD45RO/CCR7/CD25/CD127/CD95/CD27 panel). As concerns this clone: Its matching antigen is unknown.

V was clipped by 1 base and J by 7 bases; unmatched bases: 9. CDR3 length: 16 residues. Germline V gene data show CDR1 as LNHNV and CDR2 as YYDKDF (reference sequence). Reverse transcription of all isolated RNA meant that expressed TCRB transcripts were sequenced. Libraries were prepared by immunoSEQ multiplex PCR; TCRdb keeps only in-frame clonotypes and omits some of them. The table shows hundreds of thousands of clones, with around 68% occurring only once. Broader study findings: Fewer junction insertions and more nucleotide deletions appeared in type 1 diabetes patients.

The chain uses TRBV15 and TRBJ2-1, with 8 bases lining up with TRBD2. The sequence was collected from a man aged 30-40 years in good health. Sample: naive CD4+ T cells from blood. The CDR3 sequence is CATSRAPSGRENEQFF. As DNA, the CDR3 is TGTGCCACCAGCAGAGCCCCCAGCGGGAGAGAGAATGAGCAGTTCTTC. Supplemented by reference TRBV15 and TRBJ2-1, the full variable domain reads DAMVIQNPRYQVTQFGKPVTLSCSQTLNHNVMYWYQQKSSQAPKLLFHYYDKDFNNEADTPDNFQSRRPNTSFCFLDIRSPGLGDTAMYLCATSRAPSGRENEQFFGPGTRLTVL.